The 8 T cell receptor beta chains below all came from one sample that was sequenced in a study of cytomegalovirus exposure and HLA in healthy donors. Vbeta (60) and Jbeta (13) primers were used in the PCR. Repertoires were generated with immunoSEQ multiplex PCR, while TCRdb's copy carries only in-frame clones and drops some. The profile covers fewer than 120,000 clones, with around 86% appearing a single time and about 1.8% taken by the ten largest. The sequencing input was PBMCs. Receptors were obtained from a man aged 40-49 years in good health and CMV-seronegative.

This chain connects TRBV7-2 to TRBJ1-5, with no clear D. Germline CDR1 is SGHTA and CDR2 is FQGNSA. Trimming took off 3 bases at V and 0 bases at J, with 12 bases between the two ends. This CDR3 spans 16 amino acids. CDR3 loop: CASSLGQPYSNQPQHF. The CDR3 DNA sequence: TGTGCCAGCAGCTTGGGCCAGCCTTATAGCAATCAGCCCCAGCATTTT. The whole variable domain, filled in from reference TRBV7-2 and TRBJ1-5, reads GAGVSQSPSNKVTEKGKDVELRCDPISGHTALYWYRQSLGQGLEFLIYFQGNSAPDKSGLPSDRFSAERTGGSVSTLTIQRTQQEDSAVYLCASSLGQPYSNQPQHFGDGTRLSIL.

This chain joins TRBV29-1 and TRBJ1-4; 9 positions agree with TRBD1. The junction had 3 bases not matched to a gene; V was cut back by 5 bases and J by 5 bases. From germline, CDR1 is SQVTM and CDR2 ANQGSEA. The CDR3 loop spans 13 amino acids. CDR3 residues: CSVKTGGNEKLFF. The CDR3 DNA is TGCAGCGTTAAGACAGGGGGAAATGAAAAACTGTTTTTT.

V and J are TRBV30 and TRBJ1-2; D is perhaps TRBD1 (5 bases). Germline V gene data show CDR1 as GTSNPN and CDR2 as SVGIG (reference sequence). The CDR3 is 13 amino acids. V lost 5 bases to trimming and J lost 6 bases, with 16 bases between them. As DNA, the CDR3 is TGTGCCTGGGGTCCCCTTCAGGGAAATGGCTACACCTTC. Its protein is CAWGPLQGNGYTF.

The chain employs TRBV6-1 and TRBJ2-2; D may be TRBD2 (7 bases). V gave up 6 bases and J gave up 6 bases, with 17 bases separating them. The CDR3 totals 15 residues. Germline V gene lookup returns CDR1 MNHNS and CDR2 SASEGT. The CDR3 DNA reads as TGTGCCAGCAGCCCATTGGCGGGGGCGGCCGGGGAGCTGTTTTTT. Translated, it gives CASSPLAGAAGELFF.

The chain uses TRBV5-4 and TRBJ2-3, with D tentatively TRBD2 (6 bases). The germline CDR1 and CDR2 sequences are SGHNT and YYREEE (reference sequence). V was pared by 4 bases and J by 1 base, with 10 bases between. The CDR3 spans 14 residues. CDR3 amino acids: CASSRPGGTDTQYF. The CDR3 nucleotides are TGTGCCAGCAGCCGACCGGGGGGCACAGATACGCAGTATTTT.

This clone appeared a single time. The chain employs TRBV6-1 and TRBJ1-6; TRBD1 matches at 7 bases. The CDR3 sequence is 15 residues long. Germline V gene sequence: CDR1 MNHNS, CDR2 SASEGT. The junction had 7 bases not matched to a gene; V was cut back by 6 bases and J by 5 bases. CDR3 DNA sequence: TGTGCCAGCAGATCACAGGGGATAGATAATTCACCCCTCCACTTT. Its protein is CASRSQGIDNSPLHF.

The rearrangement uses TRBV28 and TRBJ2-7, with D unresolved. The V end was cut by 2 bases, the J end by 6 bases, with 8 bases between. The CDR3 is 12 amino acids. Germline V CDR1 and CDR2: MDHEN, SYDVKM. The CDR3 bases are TGTGCCAGCAGTTTAGCCTGGGCCGAGCAGTACTTC. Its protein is CASSLAWAEQYF.

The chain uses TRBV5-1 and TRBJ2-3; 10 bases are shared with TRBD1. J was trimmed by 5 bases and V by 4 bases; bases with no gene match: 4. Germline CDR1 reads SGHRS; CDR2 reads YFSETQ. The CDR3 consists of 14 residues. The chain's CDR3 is CASSTDRGKDTQYF. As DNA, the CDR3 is TGCGCCAGCAGCACGGACAGGGGGAAAGATACGCAGTATTTT.